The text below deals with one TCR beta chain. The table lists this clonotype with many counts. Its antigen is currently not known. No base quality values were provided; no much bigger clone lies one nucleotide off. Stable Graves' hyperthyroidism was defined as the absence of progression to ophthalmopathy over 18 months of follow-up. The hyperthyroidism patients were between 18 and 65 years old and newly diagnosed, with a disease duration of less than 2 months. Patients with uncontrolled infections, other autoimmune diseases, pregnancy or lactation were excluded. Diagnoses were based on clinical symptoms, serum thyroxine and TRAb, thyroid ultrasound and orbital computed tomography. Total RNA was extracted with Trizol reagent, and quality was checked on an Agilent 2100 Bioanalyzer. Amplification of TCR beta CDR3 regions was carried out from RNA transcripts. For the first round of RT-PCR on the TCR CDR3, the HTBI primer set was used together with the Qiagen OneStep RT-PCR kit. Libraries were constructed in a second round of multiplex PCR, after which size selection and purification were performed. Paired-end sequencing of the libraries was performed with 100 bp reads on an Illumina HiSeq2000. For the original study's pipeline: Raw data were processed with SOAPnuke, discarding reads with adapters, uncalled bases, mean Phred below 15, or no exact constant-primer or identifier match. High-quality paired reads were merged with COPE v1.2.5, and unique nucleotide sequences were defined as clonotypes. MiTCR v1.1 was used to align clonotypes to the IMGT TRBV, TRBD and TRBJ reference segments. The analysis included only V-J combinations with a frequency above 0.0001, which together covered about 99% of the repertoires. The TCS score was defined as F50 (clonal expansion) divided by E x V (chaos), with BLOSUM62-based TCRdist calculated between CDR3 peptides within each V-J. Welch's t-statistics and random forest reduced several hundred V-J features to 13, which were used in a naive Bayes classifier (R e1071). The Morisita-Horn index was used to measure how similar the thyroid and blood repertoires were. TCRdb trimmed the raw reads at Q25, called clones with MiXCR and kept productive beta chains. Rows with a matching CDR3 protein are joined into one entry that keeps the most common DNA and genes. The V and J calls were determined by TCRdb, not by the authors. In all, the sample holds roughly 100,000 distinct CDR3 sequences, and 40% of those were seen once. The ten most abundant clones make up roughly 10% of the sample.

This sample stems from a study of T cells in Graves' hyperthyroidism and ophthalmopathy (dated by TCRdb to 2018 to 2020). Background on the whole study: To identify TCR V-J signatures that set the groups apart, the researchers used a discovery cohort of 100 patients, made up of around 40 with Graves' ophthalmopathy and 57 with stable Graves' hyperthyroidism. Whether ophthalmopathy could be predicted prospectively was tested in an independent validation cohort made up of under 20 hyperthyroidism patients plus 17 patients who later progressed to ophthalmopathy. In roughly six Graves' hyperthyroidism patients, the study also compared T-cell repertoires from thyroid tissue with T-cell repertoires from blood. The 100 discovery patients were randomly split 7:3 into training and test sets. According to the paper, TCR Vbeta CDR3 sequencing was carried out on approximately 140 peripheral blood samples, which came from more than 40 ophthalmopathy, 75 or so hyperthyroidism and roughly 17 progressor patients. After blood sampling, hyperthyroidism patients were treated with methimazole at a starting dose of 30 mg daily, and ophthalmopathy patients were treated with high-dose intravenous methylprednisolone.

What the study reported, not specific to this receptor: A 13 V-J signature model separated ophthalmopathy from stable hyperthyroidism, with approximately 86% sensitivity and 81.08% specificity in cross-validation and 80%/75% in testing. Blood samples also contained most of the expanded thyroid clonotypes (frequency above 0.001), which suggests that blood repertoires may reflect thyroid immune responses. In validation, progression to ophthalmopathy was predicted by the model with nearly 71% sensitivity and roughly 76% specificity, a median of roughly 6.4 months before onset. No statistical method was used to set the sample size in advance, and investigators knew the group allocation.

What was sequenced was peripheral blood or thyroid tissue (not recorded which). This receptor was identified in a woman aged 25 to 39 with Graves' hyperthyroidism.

The DNA sequence reads TGCGCCAGCAGCCGTGCAGGGGATGGACTTCGTCGCACCGGGGAGCTGTTTTTT. Its coded protein is CASSRAGDGLRRTGELFF. The chain is assembled from TRBV5-1 and TRBJ2-2; the D gene is perhaps TRBD1, on 6 matching bases. V is pared back by 4 bases and J by 4 bases, with 23 bases lying between the germline termini. Including cysteine and phenylalanine, the CDR3 has 18 amino acids. Just the 54-base CDR3 DNA is kept, in frame starting at base 1. CDR1 and CDR2 are read off the germline V gene as SGHRS and YFSETQ.